This T cell receptor (beta chain) came from a study of cytomegalovirus exposure and HLA in healthy donors. Primers for the PCR totalled 60 Vbeta and 13 Jbeta. Measured with immunoSEQ multiplex PCR; TCRdb has only the in-frame clones, and not every one. The table shows 150,000 to 200,000 clones, with around three quarters occurring only once. The CDR3 extends over 13 amino acids. In germline, CDR1 is SQVTM, CDR2 ANQGSEA. Of note for this clone: A read error may account for a junction end that differs from germline. This sample also contains other DNA sequences that code for the same CDR3.

J is TRBJ1-1 and V is TRBV29-1, with D possibly being TRBD1 (5 bases). The sequencing input was PBMCs. The sequence derives from a middle-aged woman in good health and CMV-seronegative. The CDR3 here is CSLMKGQGTEAFF. The CDR3, as DNA: TGCAGCCTGATGAAAGGGCAGGGCACTGAAGCTTTCTTC.